The clone carrying this TCR beta chain was counted between two and nine times. Assay used: immunoSEQ multiplex PCR; TCRdb lists only in-frame clones, some missing. The repertoire consists of 98,000 or so clones, with roughly 80% occurring once and the leading ten covering roughly 1.5%. The record originates from a study of OX40 agonist ivuxolimab in advanced cancers. CDR1 is SGHTA and CDR2 is FQGTGA in the germline V gene. The CDR3 sequence is 13 residues long. Trimming removed 5 bases from V and 4 bases from J, with 9 bases in between. Sequencing was performed on CD4+ or CD8+ T cells sorted from blood, taken in a trial of the OX40 agonist ivuxolimab. The sequence came from an adult with an advanced solid tumor such as melanoma, head and neck, liver or kidney cancer. The genes are TRBV7-3 and TRBJ2-1; a weak D match, TRBD2 (5 bases). Here the CDR3 reads CASSATRYNEQFF. The CDR3 region has the DNA TGTGCCAGCAGCGCCACTAGGTACAATGAGCAGTTCTTC.